Listed below are T cell receptor beta chains from one sample, sequenced in a study of T cell responses to AZD1222 COVID-19 vaccine. Produced via immunoSEQ multiplex PCR; TCRdb's table is partial and in-frame only. The data contain under 150,000 clones, just over 90% of them singletons. The specimen comprised peripheral blood, sampled 28 days after the second AZD1222 dose. The receptors were gathered from an adult who received the AZD1222 COVID-19 vaccine. The CDR3 runs from the conserved cysteine through the conserved F or W. D genes are given only for firm matches. Not every row has a clone size; where given, it reads once, few, many or a size class.

v_gene,d_gene,abundance,j_gene,CDR3nt,CDR3aa
TRBV4-2,TRBD2,.,TRBJ2-5,TGTGCCAGCAGCCCAGGGACTAGCGGGAGGGCCGGGGAGACCCAGTACTTC,CASSPGTSGRAGETQYF
TRBV29-1,.,few,TRBJ2-7,TGCAGCGTTGAACCCCCGGGGACCTACGAGCAGTACTTC,CSVEPPGTYEQYF
TRBV7-3,TRBD1,.,TRBJ2-3,TGTGCCAGCAGCTTAAGACGGACAGGGGTGGGCGATACGCAGTATTTT,CASSLRRTGVGDTQYF
TRBV12-3/TRBV12-4,.,.,TRBJ1-1,TGTGCCAGCAGTTTAAAGGGGAACACTGAAGCTTTCTTT,CASSLKGNTEAFF
TRBV7-9,TRBD2,.,TRBJ2-1,TGTGCCAGCAGCCCACCTCCGGCGGGAGGACTTGGTGGCAATGAGCAGTTCTTC,CASSPPPAGGLGGNEQFF
TRBV25-1,.,.,TRBJ1-2,TGTGCCAGCTACAGGGAAGGAGGGGGCTACACCTTC,CASYREGGGYTF
TRBV11-2,TRBD2,.,TRBJ2-3,TGTGCCAGCAGCTTATCCGGGGGGGCCGCAGATACGCAGTATTTT,CASSLSGGAADTQYF
TRBV19,TRBD1,.,TRBJ2-7,TGTGCCACCCGGGACAGAGGACGAATCTACGAGCAGTACTTC,CATRDRGRIYEQYF
TRBV7-2,.,.,TRBJ2-7,TGTGCCACTACGTCGACCTACGAGCAGTACTTC,CATTSTYEQYF
TRBV9,.,.,TRBJ1-1,TGTGCCAGCAGCGTAGCAGGAGACACCAAAGCTTTCTTT,CASSVAGDTKAFF
TRBV2,.,.,TRBJ1-1,TGTGCCAGCAGTGATGGGTTGGGGAGCACTGAAGCTTTCTTT,CASSDGLGSTEAFF
TRBV11-3,.,.,TRBJ1-3,TGTGCCAGCAGCCTCGGGACAGGAAACACCATATATTTT,CASSLGTGNTIYF
TRBV30,.,.,TRBJ2-7,TGTGCCTGGAGAGGGGTGAGGGAGCAGTACTTC,CAWRGVREQYF
TRBV19,TRBD1,.,TRBJ1-5,TGTGCCAGTAGTATCACAGGACAGGGGCGAGGTCAGCCCCAGCATTTT,CASSITGQGRGQPQHF
TRBV7-9,TRBD1,few,TRBJ1-3,TGTGCCAGCGGATTAACAGGGGGTTTTGGAAACACCATATATTTT,CASGLTGGFGNTIYF
TRBV19,TRBD1,.,TRBJ2-6,TGTGCCAGTAGTATGAAGTTGCGGACAGGGGGATACTCTGGGGCCAACGTCCTGACTTTC,CASSMKLRTGGYSGANVLTF
TRBV6-1,.,.,TRBJ1-2,TGTGCCAGCAGTGAAGCAGGGGACATTGCTTCCTATGGCTACACCTTC,CASSEAGDIASYGYTF
TRBV4-2,TRBD2,.,TRBJ2-1,TGTGCCAGCAGCCAAGAAAGGACTAGCGGGGTCGATGAGCAGTTCTTC,CASSQERTSGVDEQFF
TRBV7-3,.,.,TRBJ2-1,TGTGCCAGCAGCTTAACAGGGGGCAATGAGCAGTTCTTC,CASSLTGGNEQFF
TRBV2,TRBD2,.,TRBJ2-1,TGTGCCAGCAGTTGGACTAGGGTCGAGCAGTTCTTC,CASSWTRVEQFF
TRBV15,.,.,TRBJ1-4,TGTGCCACCAGCAGAGTACAAAATGAAAAACTGTTTTTT,CATSRVQNEKLFF
TRBV5-5,.,.,TRBJ1-2,TGTGCCAGCAGCGTGCCGACCCTAAATTACTATGGCTACACCTTC,CASSVPTLNYYGYTF
TRBV6-1,TRBD1,.,TRBJ1-2,TGTGCCAGCAGTGATACGGACAGGGGGCTCTATGGCTACACCTTC,CASSDTDRGLYGYTF
TRBV6-5,.,.,TRBJ2-1,TGTGCCAGCAGTCCTGAGGGGCAGATCTACAATGAGCAGTTCTTC,CASSPEGQIYNEQFF
TRBV25-1,.,.,TRBJ2-7,TGTGCCCTCGGAGACTCCTACGAGCAGTACTTC,CALGDSYEQYF
TRBV9,TRBD1,.,TRBJ1-2,TGTGCCAGCAGCGCTCCGGACAGGGGCTACACCTTC,CASSAPDRGYTF